Shown below are 20 T cell receptor beta chains from a single sample sequenced in a study of blood T cells in healthy people across ages. A second roughly 6 to 12 cycle PCR used barcoded and J-beta primers. TCRdb re-derived calls from the 5' RACE reads in MiXCR, one entry per CDR3 protein. The sample gives roughly 720,000 distinct CDR3 sequences, about 53% of which show up once; approximately 40% is in the top ten. Material: blood. The origin of the receptors is an elderly man in good health.

The chain uses TRBV29-1 and TRBJ1-1, with TRBD1 as a possible D gene (5 bases). Germline V CDR1 and CDR2: SQVTM, ANQGSEA. Trimming left V 4 bases short and J 10 bases short, with 16 bases between. CDR3 length: 12 amino acids. CDR3 sequence: CSVGGQHLGAFF. For the CDR3, the DNA is TGCAGCGTTGGCGGACAACACCTCGGAGCTTTCTTT.

This clonotype was observed a handful of times. V gene TRBV6-1 combines with J gene TRBJ2-7; TRBD1 matches at 7 bases. With 8 bases clipped from V and 0 bases from J, the junction kept 7 bases outside the gene matches. Looked up from germline, CDR1 is MNHNS and CDR2 is SASEGT. The CDR3 is made up of 14 amino acids. The CDR3 nucleotides are TGTGCCAGCGTGAGGACAGGAAGCTCCTACGAGCAGTACTTC. It specifies CASVRTGSSYEQYF.

The chain has TRBV29-1 and TRBJ1-6, with D unclear. The ends were cut back, 5 bases at V and 9 bases at J, with 14 bases in the middle. The CDR3 length is 13 residues. Germline V gene sequence: CDR1 SQVTM, CDR2 ANQGSEA. This CDR3 is CSVLDEYGSPLHF. Here the CDR3 DNA reads TGCAGCGTTTTGGACGAGTATGGTTCACCCCTCCACTTT. The full variable domain, in which reference TRBV29-1 and TRBJ1-6 provide the parts outside the CDR3, is SAVISQKPSRDICQRGTSLTIQCQVDSQVTMMFWYRQQPGQSLTLIATANQGSEATYESGFVIDKFPISRPNLTFSTLTVSNMSPEDSSIYLCSVLDEYGSPLHFGNGTRLTVT.

This chain joins TRBV3-1 and TRBJ2-1; the D gene is possibly TRBD2 (6 bases). Germline CDR1 and CDR2: LGHDT and YNNKEL (reference sequence). This CDR3 is built from 11 residues. Trimming removed 1 base at V and 12 bases at J, with 7 bases between. The CDR3 sequence is CASSQVGGQFF. The CDR3 nucleotides are TGTGCCAGCAGCCAAGTGGGGGGGCAGTTCTTC.

The V call is TRBV7-9, the J call TRBJ2-5; possibly TRBD2 for D (6 bases). The V gene lost 5 bases and the J gene lost 9 bases, with 19 bases spanning the gap. CDR1 is SEHNR and CDR2 is FQNEAQ in the germline V gene (reference sequence). The CDR3 has 14 amino acids. CDR3 DNA: TGTGCCAGCAGCCAACTCTCGGCGGGACCCCCCCAGTACTTC. Protein sequence: CASSQLSAGPPQYF.

The chain uses TRBV5-1 and TRBJ2-7; 13 bases fit TRBD2. Germline CDR1 and CDR2: SGHRS and YFSETQ. V lost 0 bases, J lost 1 base, and 1 base stayed unmatched. The length of the CDR3 is 16 residues. CDR3 coding DNA: TGCGCCAGCAGCTTGGGGACTAGCGGGAGATCCTACGAGCAGTACTTC. Its protein product is CASSLGTSGRSYEQYF.

The chain employs TRBV12-5 and TRBJ1-1; possibly TRBD1 for D (6 bases). The germline gives CDR1 LGHNT, CDR2 FRNRAP. With 6 bases removed from V and 4 bases from J, the gap between germline ends came to 15 bases. The CDR3 is 14 residues long. For the CDR3, the DNA is TGTGCTAGTGGGTTTTCAGGGGTTCTCACTGAAGCTTTCTTT. It yields the protein CASGFSGVLTEAFF.

About this clonotype: One junction end disagrees with the germline gene, perhaps due to a read error. The chain uses TRBV6-6 and TRBJ1-4; D is unresolved. The CDR3 extends over 12 amino acids. Germline assignment: CDR1 MNHNY and CDR2 SVGAGI (reference sequence). The CDR3, as DNA: TGTGCCAGCGGTTACGGTAGTGAAAAACTGTTTTTT. Translation: CASGYGSEKLFF.

V gene TRBV18 combines with J gene TRBJ2-5; no clear D. Germline CDR1 is KGHSH and CDR2 is LQKENI. The CDR3 spans 13 residues. Trimming left V 5 bases short and J 2 bases short, with 9 bases between. Here the CDR3 reads CASSGMGQETQYF. The DNA for the CDR3 is TGTGCCAGCTCAGGGATGGGGCAAGAGACCCAGTACTTC.

V gene TRBV24-1 combines with J gene TRBJ2-7; perhaps TRBD1 as D (6 bases). CDR1 and CDR2 (germline): KGHDR, SFDVKD. Trimming shortened V by 5 bases and J by 5 bases, and 15 bases separated the two germline ends. The CDR3 length is 14 residues. Written as DNA, the CDR3 is TGTGCCACCAGTGCCGGCAGGGGAATAAACGAGCAGTACTTC. Translation gives CATSAGRGINEQYF.

This chain uses TRBV9 with TRBJ2-1; 7 bases are shared with TRBD1. Losses at the gene ends were 0 bases for V and 0 bases for J; bases not matched to a gene: 3. CDR3 length: 16 amino acids. In germline, CDR1 is SGDLS, CDR2 YYNGEE. CDR3 in DNA: TGTGCCAGCAGCGTAGTAGCAGGGGGCTCCTACAATGAGCAGTTCTTC. It specifies CASSVVAGGSYNEQFF. The full variable domain, in which reference TRBV9 and TRBJ2-1 provide the parts outside the CDR3, is DSGVTQTPKHLITATGQRVTLRCSPRSGDLSVYWYQQSLDQGLQFLIQYYNGEERAKGNILERFSAQQFPDLHSELNLSSLELGDSALYFCASSVVAGGSYNEQFFGPGTRLTVL.

This clonotype was detected many times. The chain recombines TRBV18 with TRBJ2-4; D unclear. Germline V gene sequence: CDR1 KGHSH, CDR2 LQKENI. The CDR3 runs 14 residues. Deletions cut 1 base from V and 6 bases from J, with 10 bases between. The CDR3 here is CASSPLISGNIQYF. Written as DNA, the CDR3 is TGTGCCAGCTCACCACTAATTTCCGGAAACATTCAGTACTTC.

The chain combines TRBV20-1 with TRBJ1-4; D is uncertain. V shed 1 base and J shed 3 bases, with 12 bases lying between them. In germline, CDR1 is DFQATT, CDR2 SNEGSKA (reference sequence). This CDR3 contains 15 residues. The CDR3 DNA is TGCAGTGCTAGAGCCAAGCGTACTGCTAATGAAAAACTGTTTTTT. This gives the protein CSARAKRTANEKLFF.

This clonotype was detected only a few times. The chain links TRBV5-1 to TRBJ2-7; the D gene is possibly TRBD2 (8 bases). CDR3 length: 14 amino acids. Germline loops: CDR1 SGHRS, CDR2 YFSETQ. V gave up 7 bases and J gave up 2 bases, with 16 bases separating them. The CDR3, as DNA: TGCGCCAGCTCGGGAGGGGGGACAGCCTACGAGCAGTACTTC. This encodes CASSGGGTAYEQYF.

This clonotype was found a few times. CDR3 in amino acids: CASSSLPRTSGNEQFF. CDR3 DNA: TGTGCCAGCAGCTCTCTCCCGCGGACTAGCGGGAATGAGCAGTTCTTC. The chain joins TRBV13 to TRBJ2-1, with TRBD2 matching over 11 bases. Germline V gives CDR1 PRHDT, CDR2 FYEKMQ (reference sequence). Losses at the gene ends were 4 bases for V and 7 bases for J; bases not matched to a gene: 9. This CDR3 contains 16 residues.

This sequence joins TRBV29-1 and TRBJ1-1, with a weak D call TRBD1 (6 bases). The length of the CDR3 is 13 residues. In germline, CDR1 is SQVTM, CDR2 ANQGSEA. Trimming removed 7 bases from V and 3 bases from J, with 15 bases in between. The CDR3 is CSAIEGGDTEAFF. The CDR3 bases are TGCAGCGCCATTGAGGGGGGTGACACTGAAGCTTTCTTT.

V and J are TRBV20-1 and TRBJ1-4; 7 bases align to TRBD1. This CDR3 contains 13 residues. V was clipped by 5 bases and J by 7 bases; unmatched bases: 7. CDR1 and CDR2 from the germline V gene are DFQATT and SNEGSKA (reference sequence). The DNA of the CDR3 is TGCAGTGCTCCGGGACAGTCGTCTGAAAAACTGTTTTTT. It specifies CSAPGQSSEKLFF.

J is TRBJ2-7 and V is TRBV3-1, with unresolved D. Germline V CDR1 and CDR2: LGHDT, YNNKEL (reference sequence). The CDR3 covers 12 residues. V gave up 1 base and J gave up 7 bases, with 8 bases separating them. The chain's CDR3 is CASSQVGSEQYF. DNA of the CDR3: TGTGCCAGCAGCCAAGTTGGGTCTGAGCAGTACTTC.

The chain employs TRBV20-1 and TRBJ2-7; 9 bases map to TRBD2. The length of the CDR3 is 14 residues. With 1 base clipped from V and 5 bases from J, the junction kept 6 bases outside the gene matches. Germline loops: CDR1 DFQATT, CDR2 SNEGSKA (reference sequence). CDR3: CSARGSGRSDEQYF. As DNA, the CDR3 is TGCAGTGCTAGAGGTAGCGGGAGAAGCGACGAGCAGTACTTC.

The V gene is TRBV9, the J gene TRBJ1-2; D is unclear. V was cut by 4 bases and J by 8 bases, with 24 bases left in between. Germline V gene lookup returns CDR1 SGDLS and CDR2 YYNGEE. The CDR3 has 16 amino acids. CDR3 amino acids: CASSPYGRVAERGYTF. In DNA, the CDR3 is TGTGCCAGCAGCCCCTATGGAAGGGTAGCGGAACGAGGCTACACCTTC.